Listed below are T cell receptor beta chains from one sample, sequenced in a study of T cells in localized non-small cell lung cancer. Sequencing was performed with immunoSEQ multiplex PCR; in TCRdb, only in-frame clones are kept and a portion is missing. The table records several thousand clones, around 16% of them present only once. Sequences were derived from normal lung tissue next to the tumor, sampled before any cancer treatment. Receptors originate from a male donor aged 60 or over with stage II squamous cell lung carcinoma. CDR3s leave out the opening cysteine and the closing phenylalanine or tryptophan. The D gene is left open where the match is weak.

V gene: TRBV16; D gene: NA; CDR3 protein: ASSQSSNQPQH
V gene: TRBV28; D gene: TRBD1; CDR3 protein: ASSPLGQGWGGTKNIQY
V gene: TRBV7-1; D gene: TRBD2; CDR3 protein: ASSPRLANEQF
V gene: TRBV19; D gene: NA; CDR3 protein: ASATELSGANVLT
V gene: TRBV19; D gene: TRBD1; CDR3 protein: ASSGTGVAKNIQY
V gene: TRBV6-8; D gene: TRBD1; CDR3 protein: ASSYSFGTGNLNEQF
V gene: TRBV11-3; D gene: TRBD2; CDR3 protein: ASSRLAGTVNEQF
V gene: TRBV1; D gene: NA; CDR3 protein: ASSTGQGANEQF
V gene: TRBV7-2; D gene: NA; CDR3 protein: ASSHNTNTEAF
V gene: TRBV9; D gene: NA; CDR3 protein: ASSGATDTQY
V gene: TRBV6-8; D gene: NA; CDR3 protein: ASSYGSNQPQH